The T cell receptor beta chain under discussion was sequenced for a study of blood T cell repertoires in COVID-19. The data were produced by immunoSEQ multiplex PCR, yet TCRdb's version contains in-frame clones alone and is incomplete. The table shows 200,000 to 250,000 clones, with around 90% occurring only once. Categorization into cohorts depended on clinical history that participants reported. This clone was picked up one time. The TCR comes from a woman between 50 and 59 years old with acute COVID-19. The sequenced material came from PBMCs or T cells enriched from blood (not recorded which).

CDR3 sequence (DNA): TGTGCCAGCAGCTGGGGCATGGCAGAGATCTACGAGCAGTACTTC. It specifies CASSWGMAEIYEQYF. This rearrangement joins TRBV5-5 to TRBJ2-7, with D possibly TRBD1 on 5 matching bases. CDR3 length: 15 amino acids. V dropped 3 bases and J dropped 3 bases, with 16 bases sitting between them. CDR1 is SGHKS and CDR2 is YYEKEE in the germline V gene (reference sequence).